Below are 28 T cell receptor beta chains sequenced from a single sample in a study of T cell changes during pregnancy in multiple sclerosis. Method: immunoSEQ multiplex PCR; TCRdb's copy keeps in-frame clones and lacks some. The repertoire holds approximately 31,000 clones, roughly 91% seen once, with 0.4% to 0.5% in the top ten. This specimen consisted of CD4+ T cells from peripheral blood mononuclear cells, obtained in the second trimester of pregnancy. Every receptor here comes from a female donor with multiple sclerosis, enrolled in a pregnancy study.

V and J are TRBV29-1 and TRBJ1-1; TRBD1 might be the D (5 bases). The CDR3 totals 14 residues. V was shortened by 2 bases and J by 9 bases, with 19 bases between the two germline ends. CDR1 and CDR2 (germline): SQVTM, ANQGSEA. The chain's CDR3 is CSVEPLIHQGKAFF. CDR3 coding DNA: TGCAGCGTTGAACCACTAATACATCAGGGAAAAGCTTTCTTT. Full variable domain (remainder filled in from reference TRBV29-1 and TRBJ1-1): SAVISQKPSRDICQRGTSLTIQCQVDSQVTMMFWYRQQPGQSLTLIATANQGSEATYESGFVIDKFPISRPNLTFSTLTVSNMSPEDSSIYLCSVEPLIHQGKAFFGQGTRLTVV.

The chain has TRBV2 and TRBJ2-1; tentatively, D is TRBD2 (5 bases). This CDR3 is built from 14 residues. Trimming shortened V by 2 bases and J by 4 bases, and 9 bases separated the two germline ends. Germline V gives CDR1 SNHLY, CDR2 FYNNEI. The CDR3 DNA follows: TGTGCCAGCAGTGAACGGGCGGGTTACAATGAGCAGTTCTTC. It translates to CASSERAGYNEQFF.

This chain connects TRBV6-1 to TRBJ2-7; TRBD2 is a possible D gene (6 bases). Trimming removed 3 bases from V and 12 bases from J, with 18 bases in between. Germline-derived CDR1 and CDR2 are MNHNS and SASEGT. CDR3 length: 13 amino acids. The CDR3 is CASSEAGGIPWYF. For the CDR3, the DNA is TGTGCCAGCAGTGAGGCTGGCGGGATTCCTTGGTACTTC.

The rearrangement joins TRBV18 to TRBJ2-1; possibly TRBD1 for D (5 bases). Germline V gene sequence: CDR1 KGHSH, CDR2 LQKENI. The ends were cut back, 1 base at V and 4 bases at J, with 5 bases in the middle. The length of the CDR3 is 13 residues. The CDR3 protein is CASSPQGYNEQFF. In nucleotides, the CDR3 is TGTGCCAGCTCACCACAGGGGTACAATGAGCAGTTCTTC.

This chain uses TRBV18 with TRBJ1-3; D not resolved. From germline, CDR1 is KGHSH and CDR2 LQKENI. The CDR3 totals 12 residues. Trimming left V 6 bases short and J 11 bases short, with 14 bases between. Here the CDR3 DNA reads TGTGCCAGCTCCCGAGCTAGTGACGCCATATATTTT. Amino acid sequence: CASSRASDAIYF.

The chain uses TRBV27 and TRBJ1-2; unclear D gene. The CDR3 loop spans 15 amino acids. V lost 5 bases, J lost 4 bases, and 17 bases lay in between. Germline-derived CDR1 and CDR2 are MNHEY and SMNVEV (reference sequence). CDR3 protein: CASSTGSRPFYGYTF. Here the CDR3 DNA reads TGTGCCAGCAGTACCGGGTCGCGACCTTTCTATGGCTACACCTTC.

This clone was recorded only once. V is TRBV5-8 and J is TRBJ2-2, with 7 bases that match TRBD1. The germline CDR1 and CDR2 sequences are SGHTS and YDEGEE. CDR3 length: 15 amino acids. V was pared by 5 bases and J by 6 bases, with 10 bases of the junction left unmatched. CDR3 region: CASRVNTGVPGELFF. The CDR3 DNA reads TGTGCCAGCAGGGTGAACACAGGGGTGCCCGGGGAGCTGTTTTTT.

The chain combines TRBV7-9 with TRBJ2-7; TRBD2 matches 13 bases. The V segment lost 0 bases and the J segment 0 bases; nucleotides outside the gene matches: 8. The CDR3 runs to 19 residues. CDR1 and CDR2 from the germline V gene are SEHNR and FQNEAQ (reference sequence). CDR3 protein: CASSLAWETSGRRSYEQYF. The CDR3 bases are TGTGCCAGCAGCTTAGCGTGGGAGACTAGCGGGAGGCGCTCCTACGAGCAGTACTTC.

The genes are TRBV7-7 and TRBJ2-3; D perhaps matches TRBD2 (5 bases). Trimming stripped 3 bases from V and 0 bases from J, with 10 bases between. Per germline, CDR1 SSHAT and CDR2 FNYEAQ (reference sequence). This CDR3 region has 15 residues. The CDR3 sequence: CASSLEATSTDTQYF. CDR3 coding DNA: TGTGCCAGCAGCTTGGAGGCAACTAGCACAGATACGCAGTATTTT.

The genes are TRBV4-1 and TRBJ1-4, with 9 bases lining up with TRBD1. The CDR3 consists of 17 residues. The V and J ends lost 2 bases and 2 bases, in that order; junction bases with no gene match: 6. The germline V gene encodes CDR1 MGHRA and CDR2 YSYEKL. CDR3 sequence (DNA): TGCGCCAGCAGCCAACCGGGACAGGGCTGGACTAATGAAAAACTGTTTTTT. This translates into CASSQPGQGWTNEKLFF.

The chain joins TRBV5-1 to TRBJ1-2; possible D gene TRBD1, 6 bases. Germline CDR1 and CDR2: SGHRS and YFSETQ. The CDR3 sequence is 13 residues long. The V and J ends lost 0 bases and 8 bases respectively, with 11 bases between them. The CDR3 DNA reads TGCGCCAGCAGCTTGGGAGCAGGGGAAGGCTACACCTTC. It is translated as CASSLGAGEGYTF.

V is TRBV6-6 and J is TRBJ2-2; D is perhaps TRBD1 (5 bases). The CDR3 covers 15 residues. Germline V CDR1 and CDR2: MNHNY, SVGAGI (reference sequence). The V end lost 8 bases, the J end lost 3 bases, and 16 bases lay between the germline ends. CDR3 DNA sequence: TGTGCCAGCCAAAGGGGCCTGCGTGACACCGGGGAGCTGTTTTTT. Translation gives CASQRGLRDTGELFF.

The CDR3 DNA follows: TGTGCCAGCAGTTCCTCGGCGGGGACCGAGCAGTACTTC. Protein sequence: CASSSSAGTEQYF. The chain combines TRBV28 with TRBJ2-7; possible D gene TRBD2, 6 bases. CDR1 is MDHEN and CDR2 is SYDVKM in the germline V gene. The CDR3 has 13 amino acids. The V gene lost 4 bases and the J gene lost 6 bases, with 13 bases spanning the gap.

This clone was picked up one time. CDR3 sequence (DNA): TGTGCCAGCAGCTTAGGCCGGACAGCAAGGGAAAAACTGTTTTTT. As protein: CASSLGRTAREKLFF. V usage is TRBV7-9 and J usage is TRBJ1-4; the D gene is possibly TRBD1 (6 bases). Per the germline V gene, CDR1 is SEHNR and CDR2 is FQNEAQ (reference sequence). The V end was cut by 1 base, the J end by 8 bases, with 14 bases between. This CDR3 has 15 residues.

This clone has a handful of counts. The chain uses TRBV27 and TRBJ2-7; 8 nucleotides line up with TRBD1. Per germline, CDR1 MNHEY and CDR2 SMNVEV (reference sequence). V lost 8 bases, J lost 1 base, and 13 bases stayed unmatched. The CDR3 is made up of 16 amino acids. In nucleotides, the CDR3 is TGTGCCAGCCACCCTCGACAGGGGACCTTGTCCTACGAGCAGTACTTC. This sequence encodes CASHPRQGTLSYEQYF.

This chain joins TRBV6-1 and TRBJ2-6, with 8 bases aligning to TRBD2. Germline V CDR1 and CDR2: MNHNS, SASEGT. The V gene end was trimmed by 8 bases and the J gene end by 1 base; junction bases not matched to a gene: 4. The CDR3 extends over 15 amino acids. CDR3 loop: CASVTGGSGANVLTF. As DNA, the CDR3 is TGTGCCAGCGTGACGGGGGGGTCTGGGGCCAACGTCCTGACTTTC.

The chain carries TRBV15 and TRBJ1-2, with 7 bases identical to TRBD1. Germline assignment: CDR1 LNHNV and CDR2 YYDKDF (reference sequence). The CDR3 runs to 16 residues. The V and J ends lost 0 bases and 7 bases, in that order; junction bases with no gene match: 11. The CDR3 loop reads CATSRDLARGSAGYTF. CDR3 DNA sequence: TGTGCCACCAGCAGAGATTTGGCCAGGGGGTCCGCTGGCTACACCTTC. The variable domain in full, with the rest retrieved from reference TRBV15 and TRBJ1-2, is DAMVIQNPRYQVTQFGKPVTLSCSQTLNHNVMYWYQQKSSQAPKLLFHYYDKDFNNEADTPDNFQSRRPNTSFCFLDIRSPGLGDTAMYLCATSRDLARGSAGYTFGSGTRLTVV.

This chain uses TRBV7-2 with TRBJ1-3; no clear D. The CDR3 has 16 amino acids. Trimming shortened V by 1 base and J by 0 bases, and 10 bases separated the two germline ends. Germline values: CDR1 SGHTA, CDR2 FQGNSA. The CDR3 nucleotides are TGTGCCAGCAGCTTAGAAGGACTGAGCTCTGGAAACACCATATATTTT. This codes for CASSLEGLSSGNTIYF. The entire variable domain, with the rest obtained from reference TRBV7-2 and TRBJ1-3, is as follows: GAGVSQSPSNKVTEKGKDVELRCDPISGHTALYWYRQSLGQGLEFLIYFQGNSAPDKSGLPSDRFSAERTGGSVSTLTIQRTQQEDSAVYLCASSLEGLSSGNTIYFGEGSWLTVV.

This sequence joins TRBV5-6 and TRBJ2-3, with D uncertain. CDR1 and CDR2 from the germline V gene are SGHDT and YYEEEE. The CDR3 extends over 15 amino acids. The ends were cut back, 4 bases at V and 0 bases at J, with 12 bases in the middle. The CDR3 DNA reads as TGTGCCAGCAGCCTCCCCGGTCCTAGCACAGATACGCAGTATTTT. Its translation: CASSLPGPSTDTQYF.

The CDR3 reads CASSTLGLAGINEQFF. CDR3 bases: TGCGCCAGCAGCACTTTAGGACTAGCGGGCATCAATGAGCAGTTCTTC. V is TRBV5-1 and J is TRBJ2-1; 11 bases map to TRBD2. The CDR3 extends over 16 amino acids. After removal of 4 bases from V and 6 bases from J, the junction contained 9 bases not matched to a gene. CDR1 and CDR2 (germline): SGHRS, YFSETQ. Full variable domain (remainder filled in from reference TRBV5-1 and TRBJ2-1): KAGVTQTPRYLIKTRGQQVTLSCSPISGHRSVSWYQQTPGQGLQFLFEYFSETQRNKGNFPGRFSGRQFSNSRSEMNVSTLELGDSALYLCASSTLGLAGINEQFFGPGTRLTVL.

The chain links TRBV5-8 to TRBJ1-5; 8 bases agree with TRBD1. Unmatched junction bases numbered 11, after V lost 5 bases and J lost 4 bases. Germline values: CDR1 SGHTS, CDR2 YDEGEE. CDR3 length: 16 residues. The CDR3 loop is CASSITTGGRNQPQHF. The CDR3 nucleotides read TGTGCCAGCAGTATAACAACAGGGGGTCGTAATCAGCCCCAGCATTTT.

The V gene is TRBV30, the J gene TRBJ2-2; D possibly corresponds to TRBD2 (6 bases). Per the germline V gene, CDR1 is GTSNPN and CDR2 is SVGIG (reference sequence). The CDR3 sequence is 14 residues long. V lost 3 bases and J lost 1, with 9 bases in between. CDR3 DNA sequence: TGTGCCTGGAGAAGACTAGTGAACACCGGGGAGCTGTTTTTT. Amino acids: CAWRRLVNTGELFF.

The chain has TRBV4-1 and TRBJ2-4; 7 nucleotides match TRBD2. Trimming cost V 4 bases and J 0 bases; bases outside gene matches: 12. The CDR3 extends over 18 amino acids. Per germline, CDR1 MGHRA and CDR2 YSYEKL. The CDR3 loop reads CASSPSGGTSIAKNIQYF. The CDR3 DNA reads TGCGCCAGCAGCCCATCGGGGGGAACCTCCATAGCCAAAAACATTCAGTACTTC.

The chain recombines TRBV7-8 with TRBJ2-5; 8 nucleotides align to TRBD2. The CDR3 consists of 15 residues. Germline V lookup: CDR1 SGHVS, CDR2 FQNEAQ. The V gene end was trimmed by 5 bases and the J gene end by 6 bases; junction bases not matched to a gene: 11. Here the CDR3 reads CASSVSGGIDKTQYF. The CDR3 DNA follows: TGTGCCAGCAGCGTGTCGGGAGGGATTGATAAGACCCAGTACTTC.

CDR3 loop: CASSFNRGYYGYTF. The CDR3 nucleotides read TGTGCCAGCAGCTTCAACAGGGGATACTATGGCTACACCTTC. The V call is TRBV5-6, the J call TRBJ1-2; 7 bases fit TRBD1. The V gene's germline CDR1 is SGHDT and CDR2 YYEEEE. This CDR3 has 14 residues. V gave up 2 bases and J gave up 3 bases; unmatched junction bases: 4.

The CDR3 DNA reads as TGCGCCAGCAGCTTGGTCGGGACATCGTACAATGAGCAGTTCTTC. Protein: CASSLVGTSYNEQFF. The rearrangement uses TRBV5-1 and TRBJ2-1, with D tentatively TRBD1 (6 bases). The V end was cut by 0 bases, the J end by 4 bases, with 11 bases between. The CDR3 runs to 15 residues. The germline V gene encodes CDR1 SGHRS and CDR2 YFSETQ.

For the CDR3, the DNA is TGTGCCAGCAGTTACCAGGTGGGCACCTACGAGCAGTACTTC. It codes for CASSYQVGTYEQYF. The chain carries TRBV6-5 and TRBJ2-7; D unclear. This CDR3 region has 14 residues. The V end lost 2 bases, the J end lost 2 bases, and 10 bases lay between the germline ends. Germline V gene sequence: CDR1 MNHEY, CDR2 SVGAGI.

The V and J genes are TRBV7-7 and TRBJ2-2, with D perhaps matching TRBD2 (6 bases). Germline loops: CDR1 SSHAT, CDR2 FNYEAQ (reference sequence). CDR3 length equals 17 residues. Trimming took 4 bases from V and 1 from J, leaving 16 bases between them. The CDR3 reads CASSSLSGVRNTGELFF. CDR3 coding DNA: TGTGCCAGCAGCTCATTATCGGGAGTGAGGAACACCGGGGAGCTGTTTTTT.